The 2 T cell receptor beta chains listed next were all sequenced from one sample in a study of Graves' ophthalmopathy and Graves' hyperthyroidism. TCR beta CDR3 amplification used RNA transcripts. HTBI-primed first-round RT-PCR preceded second-round multiplex PCR. TCRdb reprocessed the multiplex PCR reads with MiXCR, giving one entry per CDR3 protein. The sample lists hundreds of thousands of distinct CDR3 sequences; 20% to 25% were seen once. Sequencing used peripheral blood. All receptors come from a woman aged 18-29 years with stable Graves' hyperthyroidism.

The sample holds many counts of this clonotype. The genes are TRBV11-2 and TRBJ2-5; D is unclear. Germline values: CDR1 SGHAT, CDR2 FQNNGV. The CDR3 length is 14 residues. V dropped 0 bases and J dropped 3 bases, with 8 bases sitting between them. CDR3 sequence reads: CASSLDNWEETQYF. For the CDR3, the DNA is TGTGCCAGCAGCTTAGATAACTGGGAAGAGACCCAGTACTTC.

This clonotype was seen ten or more times. The chain has TRBV12-3 or TRBV12-4 and TRBJ2-5; 9 nucleotides match TRBD1. The V segment lost 5 bases and the J segment 4 bases; nucleotides outside the gene matches: 8. There are 15 residues in the CDR3. CDR3: CASSLGQGSPETQYF. The CDR3 nucleotides read TGTGCCAGCAGTCTTGGACAGGGGTCACCAGAGACCCAGTACTTC.